The 31 T cell receptor beta chains below come from one sample, sequenced in a study of cytomegalovirus exposure and HLA in healthy donors. 60 Vbeta and 13 Jbeta primers were used in PCR. Profiling relied on immunoSEQ multiplex PCR, and the TCRdb table lists in-frame clones only, not all of them. This table holds 160,000 or so clones, 80% found once. Sequencing was carried out using PBMCs. The receptors derive from a man aged 18 to 30 in good health and CMV-seropositive.

The rearrangement joins TRBV7-9 to TRBJ2-5; D is uncertain. The end of the DNA fits TRBJ2-7 better, so the J call may be wrong. The CDR3 runs to 12 residues. Germline loops: CDR1 SEHNR, CDR2 FQNEAQ (reference sequence). CDR3 loop: CASSLFRYEQYF. The CDR3 DNA is TGTGCCAGCAGCTTGTTTCGCTACGAGCAGTACTTC.

V gene TRBV28 combines with J gene TRBJ1-1; a weak D match, TRBD1 (5 bases). In germline, CDR1 is MDHEN, CDR2 SYDVKM. Trimming removed 1 base from V and 0 bases from J, with 9 bases in between. The CDR3 loop spans 15 amino acids. The CDR3 spells CASSLYGGMNTEAFF. The DNA of the CDR3 is TGTGCCAGCAGTTTATACGGGGGGATGAACACTGAAGCTTTCTTT.

The rearrangement uses TRBV5-4 and TRBJ2-7; maybe TRBD2 (7 bases). The CDR3 runs 16 residues. Trimming removed 4 bases at V and 5 bases at J, with 22 bases between. Germline CDR1 SGHNT, CDR2 YYREEE (reference sequence). The CDR3 bases are TGTGCCAGCAGCCCAGGGGTGCCGGGAGGCGTCAACGAGCAGTACTTC. Its protein product is CASSPGVPGGVNEQYF.

The chain joins TRBV4-1 to TRBJ2-2; tentative D call: TRBD1 (7 bases). The germline V and J ends were trimmed by 3 bases and 8 bases, with 10 bases remaining between them. CDR3 length: 13 residues. CDR1 is MGHRA, CDR2 YSYEKL, per germline. In nucleotides, the CDR3 is TGCGCCAGCAGCCAGACAGGGAGGGGGGAGCTGTTTTTT. Translation: CASSQTGRGELFF.

The V and J genes are TRBV28 and TRBJ1-3, with D possibly matching TRBD1 (6 bases). The CDR3 totals 15 residues. V shed 11 bases and J shed 0 bases, with 17 bases lying between them. CDR1 is MDHEN, CDR2 SYDVKM, per germline. CDR3 sequence reads: CAGGGSLNSGNTIYF. The CDR3 coding sequence is TGTGCCGGGGGGGGCAGCCTTAACTCTGGAAACACCATATATTTT.

The chain couples TRBV6-5 to TRBJ1-5, with 11 bases fitting TRBD1. Germline V lookup: CDR1 MNHEY, CDR2 SVGAGI. This CDR3 has 15 amino acids. The junction had 2 bases not matched to a gene; V was cut back by 6 bases and J by 1 base. CDR3 sequence reads: CASSRDRGSNQPQHF. CDR3 in DNA: TGTGCCAGCAGCCGGGACAGGGGGAGCAATCAGCCCCAGCATTTT.

This chain links TRBV15 with TRBJ2-1, with TRBD2 as a possible D gene (5 bases). V was trimmed by 8 bases and J by 0 bases, leaving 8 bases between them. This CDR3 contains 13 residues. Per the germline V gene, CDR1 is LNHNV and CDR2 is YYDKDF (reference sequence). CDR3 sequence (DNA): TGTGCCACCTCGGGGAGCTCCTACAATGAGCAGTTCTTC. This sequence encodes CATSGSSYNEQFF. The variable domain in full, completed from reference TRBV15 and TRBJ2-1, reads DAMVIQNPRYQVTQFGKPVTLSCSQTLNHNVMYWYQQKSSQAPKLLFHYYDKDFNNEADTPDNFQSRRPNTSFCFLDIRSPGLGDTAMYLCATSGSSYNEQFFGPGTRLTVL.

This clone has a handful of counts. The rearrangement joins TRBV10-3 to TRBJ2-5; 9 nucleotides line up with TRBD2. The CDR3 runs to 18 residues. V gave up 3 bases and J gave up 2 bases; unmatched junction bases: 13. CDR1 ENHRY and CDR2 SYGVKD come from the germline V gene. The DNA for the CDR3 is TGTGCCATCAGTGACCCTCCTTCTCTAGCGGGGCCACAAGAGACCCAGTACTTC. Translated, it gives CAISDPPSLAGPQETQYF.

The rearrangement uses TRBV6-1 and TRBJ1-4, with D tentatively TRBD1 (5 bases). This CDR3 is built from 15 residues. Germline V gene data show CDR1 as MNHNS and CDR2 as SASEGT. V lost 3 bases, J lost 0 bases, and 8 bases lay in between. The CDR3, as DNA: TGTGCCAGCAGTGATGGAGGGGCAACTAATGAAAAACTGTTTTTT. It codes for CASSDGGATNEKLFF.

This clone was counted only a few times. The chain carries TRBV4-2 and TRBJ1-1; D is uncertain. Germline-derived CDR1 and CDR2 are LGHNA and YNFKEQ. V was cut by 7 bases and J by 8 bases, with 8 bases left in between. The CDR3 is 10 residues long. Here the CDR3 reads CASTSTEAFF. CDR3 sequence (DNA): TGTGCCAGCACCTCGACAGAAGCTTTCTTT.

The V call is TRBV2, the J call TRBJ2-7; 8 nucleotides align to TRBD2. The CDR3 runs 14 residues. Germline V gene sequence: CDR1 SNHLY, CDR2 FYNNEI. CDR3 in DNA: TGTGCTGTCCTCTCGCGGGAGGTTCCCTACGAGCAGTACTTC. Encoded protein: CAVLSREVPYEQYF.

This chain uses TRBV6-6 with TRBJ1-5; possibly TRBD1 for D (5 bases). CDR1 MNHNY and CDR2 SVGAGI come from the germline V gene (reference sequence). V lost 4 bases to trimming and J lost 9 bases, with 7 bases between them. The CDR3 loop spans 11 amino acids. The CDR3 coding sequence is TGTGCCAGCAGTTGGGGGGTGCCCCAGCATTTT. Protein: CASSWGVPQHF.

This chain joins TRBV27 and TRBJ2-7, with D tentatively TRBD2 (6 bases). This CDR3 spans 15 amino acids. V was cut by 4 bases and J by 4 bases, with 17 bases left in between. Germline V gene data show CDR1 as MNHEY and CDR2 as SMNVEV (reference sequence). The CDR3: CASSYSSGGSYEQYF. The CDR3 region has the DNA TGTGCCAGCAGTTACTCGAGTGGGGGGTCGTACGAGCAGTACTTC.

The J gene is TRBJ2-1, the V gene TRBV6-6; 8 nucleotides agree with TRBD2. The J segment lost 9 bases and the V segment lost 8 bases, leaving 12 bases of the junction unmatched. The CDR3 length is 14 residues. Looked up from germline, CDR1 is MNHNY and CDR2 is SVGAGI (reference sequence). This CDR3 reads CASFTPGTSPEQFF. The CDR3 DNA reads as TGTGCCAGCTTTACCCCCGGGACTAGTCCTGAGCAGTTCTTC.

The rearrangement joins TRBV29-1 to TRBJ2-2; TRBD2 is a possible D gene (7 bases). Trimming took 4 bases from V and 1 from J, leaving 16 bases between them. The CDR3 covers 16 residues. From germline, CDR1 is SQVTM and CDR2 ANQGSEA. This CDR3 reads CSVVAGGRGNTGELFF. CDR3 in DNA: TGCAGCGTTGTAGCCGGGGGGCGGGGGAACACCGGGGAGCTGTTTTTT.

V and J are TRBV30 and TRBJ1-3; D gene unclear. This CDR3 spans 14 amino acids. The germline V and J ends were trimmed by 2 bases and 0 bases, with 8 bases remaining between them. Germline CDR1 and CDR2: GTSNPN and SVGIG (reference sequence). The CDR3 sequence is CAWSMDSSGNTIYF. CDR3 nucleotides: TGTGCCTGGAGTATGGACTCCTCTGGAAACACCATATATTTT.

The V and J genes are TRBV27 and TRBJ2-7; 11 bases match TRBD2. This CDR3 contains 15 residues. CDR1 and CDR2 from the germline V gene are MNHEY and SMNVEV (reference sequence). J lost 4 bases, V lost 3 bases, and 5 bases had no gene match. CDR3 in DNA: TGTGCCAGCAGTTTGGGACTAGCGGCAATTTACGAGCAGTACTTC. The encoded protein is CASSLGLAAIYEQYF.

The rearrangement uses TRBV4-1 and TRBJ1-6; 8 nucleotides match TRBD1. Germline assignment: CDR1 MGHRA and CDR2 YSYEKL. J lost 7 bases, V lost 4 bases, and 3 bases had no gene match. CDR3 length equals 14 residues. CDR3 residues: CASSPGQGNSPLHF. The CDR3 DNA reads as TGCGCCAGCAGCCCCGGACAGGGCAATTCACCCCTCCACTTT.

The rearrangement joins TRBV6-1 to TRBJ2-1, with D perhaps TRBD1 (6 bases). V lost 4 bases and J 4 bases, leaving 14 bases between the germline ends. Germline CDR1 and CDR2: MNHNS and SASEGT. The CDR3 loop spans 15 amino acids. The CDR3 reads CASSGQVGMYNEQFF. CDR3 DNA: TGTGCCAGCAGTGGACAGGTCGGTATGTACAATGAGCAGTTCTTC.

The chain joins TRBV2 to TRBJ2-2; 7 bases are a match to TRBD2. The V and J ends lost 6 bases and 5 bases, in that order; junction bases with no gene match: 9. Per the germline V gene, CDR1 is SNHLY and CDR2 is FYNNEI. This CDR3 is 15 amino acids long. As DNA, the CDR3 is TGTGCCAGCAGGATTGCGGGAGTAGGGACCGGGGAGCTGTTTTTT. The encoded protein is CASRIAGVGTGELFF.

This clone was seen just once. The chain recombines TRBV5-1 with TRBJ2-1; 9 positions agree with TRBD1. Trimming took 0 bases from V and 7 from J; bases not matched to a gene: 5. The CDR3 has 15 amino acids. The V gene's germline CDR1 is SGHRS and CDR2 YFSETQ. The DNA for the CDR3 is TGCGCCAGCAGCTTGGCACAGGGGGCTAGGAATGAGCAGTTCTTC. It yields the protein CASSLAQGARNEQFF. The full variable domain, with the rest looked up from reference TRBV5-1 and TRBJ2-1, is KAGVTQTPRYLIKTRGQQVTLSCSPISGHRSVSWYQQTPGQGLQFLFEYFSETQRNKGNFPGRFSGRQFSNSRSEMNVSTLELGDSALYLCASSLAQGARNEQFFGPGTRLTVL.

This clone was seen only a few times. V is TRBV10-1 and J is TRBJ2-1; possible D gene TRBD2, 5 bases. This CDR3 has 13 amino acids. In germline, CDR1 is WNHNN, CDR2 SYGVQD (reference sequence). The V and J ends lost 0 bases and 6 bases respectively, with 6 bases between them. The CDR3 sequence is CASSESSGNEQFF. DNA for the CDR3: TGCGCCAGCAGTGAGTCGAGCGGCAATGAGCAGTTCTTC.

The V and J genes are TRBV5-1 and TRBJ2-7; 8 bases are a match to TRBD1. This CDR3 is 15 amino acids long. V trimming: 2 bases; J trimming: 0 bases; junction bases outside the gene matches: 4. Germline-derived CDR1 and CDR2 are SGHRS and YFSETQ. This CDR3 reads CASSFATGASYEQYF. The CDR3 DNA reads as TGCGCCAGCAGCTTTGCGACAGGGGCCTCCTACGAGCAGTACTTC.

This clone was detected only a few times. The chain combines TRBV4-2 with TRBJ2-7, with D possibly TRBD1 on 6 matching bases. Deletions cut 4 bases from V and 3 bases from J, with 16 bases between. CDR3 length: 15 residues. The V gene's germline CDR1 is LGHNA and CDR2 YNFKEQ. The CDR3 nucleotides are TGTGCCAGCAGCCCCCGCGTGGGGGCCTACTACGAGCAGTACTTC. It encodes CASSPRVGAYYEQYF.

To note about this clone: Other DNA sequences within the sample encode an identical CDR3. J is TRBJ1-4 and V is TRBV4-3; 9 bases are shared with TRBD1. Germline assignment: CDR1 LGHNA and CDR2 YSLEER. The CDR3 extends over 15 amino acids. Losses at the gene ends were 1 base for V and 8 bases for J; bases not matched to a gene: 5. The CDR3 region has the DNA TGCGCCAGCAGCCAAGGGACAGGGGCGGGGGAAAAACTGTTTTTT. As protein: CASSQGTGAGEKLFF.

The rearrangement joins TRBV5-1 to TRBJ1-1, with D possibly being TRBD1 (5 bases). V lost 0 bases, J lost 3 bases, and 12 bases lay in between. This CDR3 has 15 residues. The V gene's germline CDR1 is SGHRS and CDR2 YFSETQ. CDR3 loop: CASSLEGVRDTEAFF. The DNA of the CDR3 is TGCGCCAGCAGCTTGGAAGGGGTTAGGGACACTGAAGCTTTCTTT.

This clone was detected only a few times. Relative to the germline gene, one junction end is altered; a read error may explain this. The chain combines TRBV28 with TRBJ2-6; the match to TRBD2 covers 8 bases. The CDR3 spans 12 residues. The germline CDR1 and CDR2 sequences are MDHEN and SYDVKM. CDR3 loop: CASSGGVNVLTF. CDR3 nucleotides: TGTGCCAGCAGCGGGGGGGTCAACGTCCTGACTTTC.

The chain links TRBV5-5 to TRBJ1-4, with D unclear. Trimming left V 2 bases short and J 7 bases short, with 18 bases between. The germline V gene has CDR1 SGHKS and CDR2 YYEKEE (reference sequence). The CDR3 consists of 16 residues. CDR3 amino acids: CASSFFGDPGSEKLFF. CDR3 nucleotide sequence: TGTGCCAGCAGCTTTTTTGGGGATCCGGGAAGTGAAAAACTGTTTTTT.

CDR3 sequence reads: CASTSRRQGAQETQYF. The DNA for the CDR3 is TGTGCCAGCACCTCCCGACGACAGGGGGCACAAGAGACCCAGTACTTC. The rearrangement links TRBV7-9 to TRBJ2-5, with 10 bases identical to TRBD1. The ends lost 7 bases at V and 2 bases at J; junction bases unmatched: 10. CDR1 is SEHNR, CDR2 FQNEAQ, per germline (reference sequence). The CDR3 has 16 residues.

The chain joins TRBV5-1 to TRBJ2-7, with D possibly being TRBD2 (7 bases). The CDR3 has 14 amino acids. V gave up 4 bases and J gave up 2 bases, with 13 bases separating them. The germline V gene encodes CDR1 SGHRS and CDR2 YFSETQ. CDR3 DNA sequence: TGCGCCAGCAGCCTCGGGGGGCATACCTACGAGCAGTACTTC. It codes for CASSLGGHTYEQYF. Together with reference TRBV5-1 and TRBJ2-7, the CDR3 gives the full variable domain: KAGVTQTPRYLIKTRGQQVTLSCSPISGHRSVSWYQQTPGQGLQFLFEYFSETQRNKGNFPGRFSGRQFSNSRSEMNVSTLELGDSALYLCASSLGGHTYEQYFGPGTRLTVT.

The rearrangement uses TRBV4-1 and TRBJ1-1; D gene unclear. The germline V and J ends were trimmed by 3 bases and 11 bases, with 16 bases remaining between them. This CDR3 comprises 13 residues. The germline gives CDR1 MGHRA, CDR2 YSYEKL. CDR3 amino acids: CASSQDGRLGAFF. Here the CDR3 DNA reads TGCGCCAGCAGCCAGGATGGTCGGCTAGGTGCTTTCTTT.